The T cell receptor (beta chain) under discussion was sequenced for a study of blood T cell repertoires in COVID-19 (dated by TCRdb to about 2020). About the study as a whole: Samples covering the acute and convalescent phases of COVID-19 were provided by collaborators in the United States, Italy and Spain. The prospective study material was composed of cDNA or gDNA derived from T cells, B-cell-depleted T cells, or PBMCs. The dataset comprised deeply sampled blood TCRbeta repertoires from subjects exposed to, actively infected with, or recovered from COVID-19. A freely available public database, intended as a resource for researchers studying the immune response to SARS-CoV-2, is where the repertoires were released. The samples were drawn from two sources: the first 160 participants of the ongoing ImmuneRACE study, and 1,000 to 1,500 subjects contributed by 6 global collaborators. Nearly every sample came with metadata listing a de-identified subject ID, COVID-19 status, age in years and sex. Where available, HLA class I and class II types were obtained from metadata supplied by the sample provider rather than from assay-based typing.

V is cut back by 1 base and J by 5 bases, with 8 bases in the junction unmatched. Reading from cysteine to phenylalanine, the CDR3 counts 16 amino acids. The CDR3 DNA has 48 bases and is translated from base 1. Reading the germline V gene (reference sequence) gives CDR1 LNHDA and CDR2 SQIVND. TCRbeta CDR3 regions were amplified from genomic DNA using the immunoSEQ Assay, a bias-controlled multiplex PCR. The study's own analysis went as follows. Nucleated cell counts per sample were estimated from amplification of reference gene primers within the assay. Sequence reads were collapsed and filtered to measure the absolute abundance of every unique TCRbeta CDR3 rearrangement. For each sample, productive Simpson clonality was calculated as the square root of Simpson's diversity index across productive rearrangements. Entries here come from immuneACCESS through TCRdb and include only in-frame sequences with V and J called. Some clones fail to appear in such tables; in the studies checked, an unresolved V gene covers under half of the shortfall, and the cause of the remainder is unknown. V, J and clone size were drawn from that table, and D and trimming were deduced from the DNA. This sample is represented by around 460,000 clones; over 85% of them were singletons. The ten largest clones add up to 0.7% to 1% of the sample.

A note on this clone: It lacks a known antigen. The sample holds no much larger clone one base away, and base qualities are not on file.

The investigation overall reported the following: The quantity of clinical and demographic metadata differed by source and by participant and was supplied without curation.

At one collaborating source in Seattle, patients were enrolled during active infection and were followed longitudinally through the course of disease. Collaborating institutions collected whole blood in K2EDTA tubes following their own protocols. For TCRbeta analysis, collaborators shipped samples in one of three forms: frozen whole blood, isolated PBMCs, or DNA extracted from either of those sample types. The receptor was derived from a man younger than 35 with COVID-19, enrolled during active disease. The rearranged segments are TRBV19 and TRBJ1-1; 9 of the junction bases match TRBD1. Sequences were obtained from peripheral blood. The DNA sequence is given as TGTGCCAGTAGTATAGGAAACAGGGGGCAAGGGACTGAAGCTTTCTTT. This encodes CASSIGNRGQGTEAFF.